This is a list of T cell receptor beta chains from one sample in a study of blood T cell repertoires in COVID-19. Sequencing was performed with immunoSEQ multiplex PCR; in TCRdb, only in-frame clones are kept and a portion is missing. There are 140,000 to 150,000 clones in the sample; 65% to 80% occur only once, and just under 2% lies in the top ten. Sequencing input: peripheral blood. These receptor sequences come from a woman aged 55 to 70 with acute or convalescent COVID-19. Each CDR3 is given with its conserved first and last residue. The D gene is left open where the match is weak. Rows give clone size only sometimes, using once, few, many, or a class for an expanded clone.

>TRBJ2-7|.|TRBV28|few
CASSLEGTVYEQYF
TGTGCCAGCAGTTTGGAGGGCACCGTCTACGAGCAGTACTTC
>TRBJ1-1|TRBD1|TRBV29-1|once
CSVDDLTGAMNTEAFF
TGCAGCGTTGATGACCTGACAGGGGCCATGAACACTGAAGCTTTCTTT
>TRBJ1-2|.|TRBV5-4|.
CASSLASNYGYTF
TGTGCCAGCAGCCTGGCCAGTAACTATGGCTACACCTTC
>TRBJ2-5|.|TRBV3-1/TRBV3-2|.
CASSHTSGGETQYF
TGTGCCAGCAGCCACACGAGTGGGGGGGAGACCCAGTACTTC
>TRBJ1-2|.|TRBV28|.
CASRATAFYGYTF
TGTGCCAGCAGGGCTACAGCCTTCTATGGCTACACCTTC
>TRBJ1-1|TRBD1|TRBV19|.
CASSIPTGESEAFF
TGTGCCAGTAGTATTCCGACAGGGGAGTCTGAAGCTTTCTTT
>TRBJ2-1|TRBD1|TRBV4-1|once
CASSQSGQGRDEQFF
TGCGCCAGCAGCCAATCGGGACAGGGGAGGGATGAGCAGTTCTTC
>TRBJ2-1|.|TRBV5-1|.
CASSSRTPGVYNEQFF
TGCGCCAGCAGCTCTCGGACTCCCGGGGTCTACAATGAGCAGTTCTTC
>TRBJ1-6|TRBD1|TRBV5-5|.
CASSFLPGGPYSPLHF
TGTGCCAGCAGCTTCTTACCAGGGGGCCCCTACTCACCCCTCCACTTT
>TRBJ2-6|.|TRBV15|once
CATSTLHSGANVLTF
TGTGCCACCAGCACATTACACTCTGGGGCCAACGTCCTGACTTTC
>TRBJ2-2|TRBD1|TRBV27|.
CASSSERTGGTNTGELFF
TGTGCCAGCAGTTCCGAACGGACAGGGGGGACTAACACCGGGGAGCTGTTTTTT
>TRBJ2-2|TRBD1|TRBV28|few
CASSFTRGLDTGELFF
TGTGCCAGCAGTTTTACGAGGGGGCTGGACACCGGGGAGCTGTTTTTT
>TRBJ2-7|TRBD2|TRBV5-1|.
CASSSVGGRALNEQYF
TGCGCCAGCAGCTCGGTTGGCGGGAGGGCCCTGAACGAGCAGTACTTC
>TRBJ2-1|TRBD2|TRBV5-4|.
CASSFGTSGRLNEQFF
TGTGCCAGCAGCTTTGGGACTAGCGGGAGACTTAATGAGCAGTTCTTC
>TRBJ1-4|.|TRBV19|once
CASSIIHRVTNEKLFF
TGTGCCAGTAGTATCATCCACCGGGTAACTAATGAAAAACTGTTTTTT
>TRBJ2-7|.|TRBV7-3|.
CASSFGGSSYEQYF
TGTGCCAGCAGTTTCGGTGGTTCTTCCTACGAGCAGTACTTC
>TRBJ2-7|.|TRBV2|.
CAISFQGTYEQYF
TGTGCCATCAGCTTTCAGGGCACCTACGAGCAGTACTTC
>TRBJ1-5|.|TRBV7-8|.
CASSRGREGNQPQHF
TGTGCCAGCAGCCGAGGCAGGGAAGGCAATCAGCCCCAGCATTTT
>TRBJ2-7|.|TRBV28|.
CASSRKVTVIGSVPYEQYF
TGTGCCAGCAGTCGGAAGGTTACCGTGATCGGGAGTGTTCCCTACGAGCAGTACTTC
>TRBJ1-2|TRBD1|TRBV11-2|.
CASSPTGGKVSYGYTF
TGTGCCAGCAGTCCAACAGGGGGTAAAGTCTCCTATGGCTACACCTTC
>TRBJ2-7|.|TRBV5-6|.
CASSSLAVHYEQYF
TGTGCCAGCAGCTCACTAGCTGTACACTACGAGCAGTACTTC
>TRBJ2-7|.|TRBV5-5|few
CASSLETGRSYEQYF
TGTGCCAGCAGCTTGGAGACAGGACGCTCCTACGAGCAGTACTTC
>TRBJ2-3|.|TRBV28|.
CASSFLAGTDTQYF
TGTGCCAGCAGTTTTCTGGCGGGGACAGATACGCAGTATTTT
>TRBJ1-3|.|TRBV6-6|.
CASSLTESGNTIYF
TGTGCCAGCAGCCTAACAGAATCTGGAAACACCATATATTTT
>TRBJ2-1|TRBD2|TRBV5-1|.
CASGGAGGYNEQFF
TGCGCCAGCGGGGGAGCGGGAGGTTACAATGAGCAGTTCTTC
>TRBJ2-3|TRBD2|TRBV7-9|.
CASRAGNTDTQYF
TGTGCCAGCCGAGCGGGAAACACAGATACGCAGTATTTT
>TRBJ1-2|TRBD1|TRBV2|.
CASGQGGYGYTF
TGTGCCAGCGGACAGGGAGGGTATGGCTACACCTTC
>TRBJ2-1|.|TRBV4-2|.
CASSQGWGQTRYNEQFF
TGTGCCAGCAGCCAAGGGTGGGGACAGACTAGGTACAATGAGCAGTTCTTC
>TRBJ1-4|TRBD1|TRBV15|.
CATSRGQGREKLFF
TGTGCCACCAGCCGGGGACAGGGAAGAGAAAAACTGTTTTTT